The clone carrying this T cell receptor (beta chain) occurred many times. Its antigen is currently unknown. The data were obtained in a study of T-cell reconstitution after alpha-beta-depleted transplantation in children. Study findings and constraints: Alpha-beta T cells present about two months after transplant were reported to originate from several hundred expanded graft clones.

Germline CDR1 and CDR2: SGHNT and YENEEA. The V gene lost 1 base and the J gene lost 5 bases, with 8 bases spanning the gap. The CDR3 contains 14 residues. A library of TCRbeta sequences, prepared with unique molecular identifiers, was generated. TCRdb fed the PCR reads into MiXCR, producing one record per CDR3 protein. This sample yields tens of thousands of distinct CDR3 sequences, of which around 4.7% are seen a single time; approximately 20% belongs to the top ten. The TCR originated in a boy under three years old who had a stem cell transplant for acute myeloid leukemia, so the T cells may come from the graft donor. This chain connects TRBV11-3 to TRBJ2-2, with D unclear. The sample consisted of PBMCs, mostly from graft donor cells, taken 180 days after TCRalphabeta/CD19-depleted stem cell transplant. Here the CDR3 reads CASSLAASTGELFF. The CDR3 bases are TGTGCCAGCAGCTTAGCCGCTTCAACCGGGGAGCTGTTTTTT. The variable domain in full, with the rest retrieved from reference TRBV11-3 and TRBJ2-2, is EAGVVQSPRYKIIEKKQPVAFWCNPISGHNTLYWYLQNLGQGPELLIRYENEEAVDDSQLPKDRFSAERLKGVDSTLKIQPAELGDSAVYLCASSLAASTGELFFGEGSRLTVL.